The present entry profiles one T cell receptor beta chain with its context. Its antigen is still unknown. Produced via immunoSEQ multiplex PCR; TCRdb's table is partial and in-frame only. This table has about 2.2 million clones, around 93% appearing once. Germline lookup yields CDR1 SGHVS and CDR2 FNYEAQ. The CDR3 length is 15 residues. V lost 4 bases to trimming and J lost 1 base, with 13 bases between them. Naive CD8 cells were CD45RO-negative, positively selected for CCR7, excluding terminally differentiated effector memory CD45RA+ cells. The data were obtained in a study of shared clonotypes between healthy human individuals. Turning to the study itself: Each donor's CD8 memory used one plate, CD8 naive two, each CD4 subset three.

Overall study results and limits: Naive CD4 clonotypes were shared across a handful of donors at 4.5% to 6%.

Sequenced: naive CD8+ T cells from PBMCs. V is TRBV7-6 and J is TRBJ1-1, with no clear D. This sequence originates from a man aged 18 to 29 in good health. Some clones in this sample may be carry-over from other donors' samples. CDR3 coding DNA: TGTGCCAGCAGCTCGATCGACACCGAGAACACTGAAGCTTTCTTT. Translation gives CASSSIDTENTEAFF.